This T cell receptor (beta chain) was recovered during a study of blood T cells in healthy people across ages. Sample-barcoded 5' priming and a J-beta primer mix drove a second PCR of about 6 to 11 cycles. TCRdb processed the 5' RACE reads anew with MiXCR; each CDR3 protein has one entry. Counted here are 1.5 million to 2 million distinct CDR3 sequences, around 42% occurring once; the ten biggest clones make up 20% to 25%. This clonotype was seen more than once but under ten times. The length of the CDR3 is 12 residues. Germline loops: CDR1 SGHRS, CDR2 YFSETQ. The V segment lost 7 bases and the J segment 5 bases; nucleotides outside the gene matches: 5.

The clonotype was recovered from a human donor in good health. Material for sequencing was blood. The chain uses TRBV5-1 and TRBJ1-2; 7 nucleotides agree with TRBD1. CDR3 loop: CASSGTEYGYTF. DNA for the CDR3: TGCGCCAGCTCGGGGACAGAGTATGGCTACACCTTC.